This T cell receptor (beta chain) is from a study of blood T cell repertoires in COVID-19. The wider study: Sources were T cells, B-cell-depleted T cells, or PBMCs; the material itself was cDNA or gDNA.

CDR1 and CDR2 from the germline V gene are SGHVT and SQSDAQ. The germline V and J ends were trimmed by 2 bases and 1 base, with 18 bases remaining between them. This CDR3 has 18 amino acids. Here immunoSEQ multiplex PCR was the method, and the copy in TCRdb shows in-frame clones only, minus some. This sample has 270,000 or so clones, with roughly 84% found just once. The chain is built from TRBV7-4 and TRBJ1-5; D may be TRBD1 (6 bases). The sequenced material came from peripheral blood. This clonotype was sampled from a human donor in a cohort sampled during active COVID-19. CDR3 amino acids: CASSLQLYGRGSNQPQHF. The CDR3 coding sequence is TGTGCCAGCAGCTTACAATTGTACGGCAGGGGCAGCAATCAGCCCCAGCATTTT.